This T cell receptor (beta chain) is drawn from a study of human T cells and chemical hapten exposure. From germline, CDR1 is LNHNV and CDR2 YYDKDF (reference sequence). This CDR3 is 14 amino acids long. Germline trimming cut 1 base from V and 6 bases from J; bases unmatched to any gene: 2. MiXCR was run by TCRdb on the RACE reads, yielding one entry per CDR3 protein. Here the sample spans fewer than 200,000 distinct CDR3 sequences, under 35% being singletons. The sample's time point: pre-sensitization, week 0. Treatment described: therapeutic diphenylcyclopropenone sensitization with weekly scalp DPC.

The sequence was collected from a woman aged 25 to 39 with alopecia areata. Some clones in this sample may be carry-over from other donors' samples. The chain uses TRBV15 and TRBJ1-4; 7 bases line up with TRBD1. Specimen: whole blood, collected in connection with sensitization to the hapten diphenylcyclopropenone (DPC). The DNA of the CDR3 is TGTGCCACCAGCAGAGGAGGGACAGATGAAAAACTGTTTTTT. Encoded protein: CATSRGGTDEKLFF.